This is a list of T cell receptor beta chains from one sample in a study of cytomegalovirus exposure and HLA in healthy donors. The method was immunoSEQ multiplex PCR; TCRdb's version includes in-frame clones alone and lacks a portion of them. The data show around 140,000 clones, around nine tenths seen once. The sample comprised PBMCs. The receptors derive from a woman aged 25 to 45 in good health and CMV-seronegative. CDR3s leave out the opening cysteine and the closing phenylalanine or tryptophan. The order of the fields is clone size, V gene, D gene, J gene, CDR3 protein. The D gene is left open where the match is weak. Clone size is not always given. Where it is, it says once, few, many or a class for expanded clones.

-	TRBV18	TRBD1	TRBJ1-1	ASSPQDRVIPEAF
-	TRBV28	-	TRBJ2-7	ASRRRSYEQY
-	TRBV9	TRBD2	TRBJ2-4	ASSVAPLLAGENIQY
few	TRBV14	TRBD1	TRBJ1-6	ASSQYQIQGDSPLH
-	TRBV7-6	-	TRBJ1-5	ASSFGPRGNQPQH
once	TRBV19	TRBD2	TRBJ2-3	ASSIDHLGLAGPDTQY
-	TRBV4-1	TRBD2	TRBJ2-7	ASSQTPSGKQY
-	TRBV4-2	TRBD2	TRBJ2-1	ASSQEQRLAGASNEQF
-	TRBV7-9	TRBD2	TRBJ2-6	ASSSLAGPFSGANVLT
-	TRBV7-8	TRBD1	TRBJ2-7	ASSTRQGIYEQY
-	TRBV21-1	-	TRBJ2-3	ASSTDGTSLPDTQY
-	TRBV15	TRBD1	TRBJ1-2	ATSSNRGLNYGYT
-	TRBV28	-	TRBJ1-1	ASSLLQGHTEAF
-	TRBV7-6	TRBD1	TRBJ1-5	ASSLDRGGQPQH
-	TRBV19	-	TRBJ1-5	ASSISSRTGNQPQH
-	TRBV5-6	-	TRBJ2-5	ASSLGVGGTQY
-	TRBV5-4	-	TRBJ2-1	ASRLPGYNEQF
-	TRBV18	-	TRBJ1-2	ASSPDTSYGYT
-	TRBV7-2	-	TRBJ2-5	ASSLQGGQETQY
-	TRBV27	TRBD1	TRBJ1-1	ASSLTTGTPEAF
-	TRBV28	TRBD1	TRBJ2-1	ASSLLPGQGALDEQF
-	TRBV18	-	TRBJ2-1	ASSPLSEGHEQF
-	TRBV28	-	TRBJ2-3	ASSPNRVSTDTQY
-	TRBV15	TRBD1	TRBJ2-2	ATSRDPGQILTGELF
-	TRBV10-3	TRBD1	TRBJ2-1	AISLGQGNEQF
once	TRBV6-5	TRBD1	TRBJ1-5	ASSYRTGDQPQH
-	TRBV29-1	-	TRBJ1-5	SVVGGDGNQPQH
-	TRBV6-1	TRBD2	TRBJ2-1	ASSELAYLGGGPYNEQF
-	TRBV7-9	-	TRBJ2-2	SSSPQGVNTGELF
-	TRBV18	-	TRBJ1-1	ASSLDSSEAF
-	TRBV7-9	-	TRBJ2-7	ASSLEARGFSYEQY
-	TRBV5-1	-	TRBJ1-2	ASSLSGTPWGYGYT
once	TRBV28	TRBD1	TRBJ2-7	ASSRRDRRYEQY
-	TRBV5-4	TRBD1	TRBJ2-2	ASSPAQGATSSGELF
-	TRBV28	-	TRBJ2-7	ASSLAQGGLDEQY